The present entry profiles one TCR beta chain with its context. Its antigen is still unknown. The sample originates from a study of regulatory T cells in long-lasting Graves disease. Per the germline V gene, CDR1 is DFQATT and CDR2 is SNEGSKA (reference sequence). Germline trimming cut 5 bases from V and 6 bases from J; bases unmatched to any gene: 13. CDR3 length: 15 residues. General study results and limits: A limited number of samples was an acknowledged limitation.

The time point here: newly diagnosed GD, antithyroid drugs for less than 3 months. PBMC-derived RNA was used for the TCR library. HTBI primers from iRepertoire and Arm-PCR of CDR3 regions yielded the TCR beta libraries. TCRdb re-called the multiplex PCR reads through MiXCR, storing one row per CDR3 protein. The data show hundreds of thousands of distinct CDR3 sequences, around 16% seen once. Another study also made use of these data, one on T cells in Graves' hyperthyroidism and ophthalmopathy. As that report states: Progression to ophthalmopathy was predicted a median of 6.5 months early.

This chain links TRBV20-1 with TRBJ2-1, with 7 bases aligning to TRBD2. The receptor's source is a man between 18 and 35 years old with Graves disease. Sequences were derived from peripheral blood mononuclear cells (PBMCs), sampled at new diagnosis, from a patient treated with antithyroid drugs. The CDR3 DNA is TGCAGTGCTTACGATGGCGGGAGTTTGGGCAATGAGCAGTTCTTC. Translated, it gives CSAYDGGSLGNEQFF.